One sample yielded the 18 T cell receptor beta chains listed below, sequenced in a study of blood T cells in healthy people across ages. Next came a second PCR, run for about 7 to 12 cycles, which used a sample-barcoded 5' primer along with a J-beta primer mix. TCRdb ran MiXCR on the 5' RACE reads and lists one entry per CDR3 protein. The sample holds 2 million or so distinct CDR3 sequences, around 50% seen once. The sequencing input was blood. These TCRs come from a woman aged 40 to 49 in good health.

This clonotype was detected once. The chain has TRBV28 and TRBJ1-4; D not certain. This CDR3 region has 14 residues. V lost 5 bases and J lost 10, with 17 bases in between. Germline values: CDR1 MDHEN, CDR2 SYDVKM. In nucleotides, the CDR3 is TGTGCCAGCAGTGAAAAGTCTGTCCCGAGAAAACTGTTTTTT. It specifies CASSEKSVPRKLFF.

The CDR3 here is CSVWTGGSKNIQYF. CDR3 sequence (DNA): TGCAGTGTCTGGACGGGAGGGTCCAAAAACATTCAGTACTTC. The rearrangement links TRBV20-1 to TRBJ2-4; 8 bases fit TRBD2. The length of the CDR3 is 14 residues. J lost 2 bases, V lost 7 bases, and 7 bases had no gene match. Germline V gene sequence: CDR1 DFQATT, CDR2 SNEGSKA (reference sequence).

Only one count was recorded for this clonotype. J is TRBJ2-1 and V is TRBV5-1, with TRBD2 identical over 8 bases. V lost 5 bases and J lost 5; bases outside the gene matches: 6. The CDR3 consists of 14 residues. Germline V lookup: CDR1 SGHRS, CDR2 YFSETQ. The CDR3 loop reads CASSVAGPNNEQFF. DNA for the CDR3: TGCGCCAGCAGTGTAGCGGGGCCCAACAATGAGCAGTTCTTC. Full variable domain (outside the CDR3, taken from reference TRBV5-1 and TRBJ2-1): KAGVTQTPRYLIKTRGQQVTLSCSPISGHRSVSWYQQTPGQGLQFLFEYFSETQRNKGNFPGRFSGRQFSNSRSEMNVSTLELGDSALYLCASSVAGPNNEQFFGPGTRLTVL.

V and J are TRBV27 and TRBJ2-5; D is undetermined. The CDR3 is 14 amino acids. Germline CDR1 is MNHEY and CDR2 is SMNVEV (reference sequence). Deletions cut 5 bases from V and 1 base from J, with 11 bases between. The CDR3 sequence is CASSPYTGQETQYF. In nucleotides, the CDR3 is TGTGCCAGCAGTCCCTACACGGGCCAAGAGACCCAGTACTTC.

The chain links TRBV18 to TRBJ1-2; no firm D call. Germline V gives CDR1 KGHSH, CDR2 LQKENI. Trimming took 5 bases from V and 0 from J, leaving 7 bases between them. The CDR3 covers 13 residues. Here the CDR3 DNA reads TGTGCCAGCTCATCAAACACTAACTATGGCTACACCTTC. This translates into CASSSNTNYGYTF.

On this clonotype itself: A read error may account for a junction end that differs from germline. The chain couples TRBV2 to TRBJ2-7; tentative D call: TRBD2 (6 bases). The CDR3 has 16 amino acids. In germline, CDR1 is SNHLY, CDR2 FYNNEI. CDR3 loop: CASSAASDPPLYEQYF. The DNA of the CDR3 is TGTGCCAGTAGTGCTGCTAGCGATCCCCCTCTCTACGAGCAGTACTTC.

This clonotype was detected a few times. This chain connects TRBV2 to TRBJ2-3; D ambiguous. V dropped 4 bases and J dropped 6 bases, with 8 bases sitting between them. This CDR3 has 12 amino acids. Germline V gives CDR1 SNHLY, CDR2 FYNNEI. The CDR3 DNA follows: TGTGCCAGCAGTGTTAAAAGGGATACGCAGTATTTT. Amino acids: CASSVKRDTQYF.

The rearrangement joins TRBV9 to TRBJ2-1, with 10 bases that match TRBD2. Looked up from germline, CDR1 is SGDLS and CDR2 is YYNGEE. Trimming removed 3 bases from V and 7 bases from J; junction bases left unmatched: 10. This CDR3 has 16 residues. The CDR3: CASSGGTSAFKNEQFF. The CDR3 DNA sequence: TGTGCCAGCAGCGGAGGGACTAGCGCTTTTAAAAATGAGCAGTTCTTC. The entire variable domain, with the rest obtained from reference TRBV9 and TRBJ2-1, is as follows: DSGVTQTPKHLITATGQRVTLRCSPRSGDLSVYWYQQSLDQGLQFLIQYYNGEERAKGNILERFSAQQFPDLHSELNLSSLELGDSALYFCASSGGTSAFKNEQFFGPGTRLTVL.

This chain links TRBV7-2 with TRBJ1-1; D is uncertain. This CDR3 contains 15 residues. The germline CDR1 and CDR2 sequences are SGHTA and FQGNSA. Trimming stripped 5 bases from V and 0 bases from J, with 13 bases between. This chain's CDR3 is CASSPIETVNTEAFF. The CDR3 region has the DNA TGTGCCAGCAGCCCCATAGAGACGGTGAACACTGAAGCTTTCTTT.

V is TRBV7-2 and J is TRBJ2-4; 7 bases match TRBD1. Germline CDR1 SGHTA, CDR2 FQGNSA. V shed 5 bases and J 0 bases; nucleotides not matched to a gene: 7. This CDR3 comprises 16 residues. The CDR3 protein is CASSPPNRGAKNIQYF. CDR3 in DNA: TGTGCCAGCAGCCCACCCAACAGGGGAGCCAAAAACATTCAGTACTTC. Full variable domain (remainder filled in from reference TRBV7-2 and TRBJ2-4): GAGVSQSPSNKVTEKGKDVELRCDPISGHTALYWYRQSLGQGLEFLIYFQGNSAPDKSGLPSDRFSAERTGGSVSTLTIQRTQQEDSAVYLCASSPPNRGAKNIQYFGAGTRLSVL.

The sample holds many counts of this clonotype. As DNA, the CDR3 is TGTGCCAGCAGCCTCGGGACAGGGGATGAGCAGTTCTTC. This sequence encodes CASSLGTGDEQFF. V is TRBV7-2 and J is TRBJ2-1; 10 nucleotides agree with TRBD1. CDR1 SGHTA and CDR2 FQGNSA come from the germline V gene. This CDR3 has 13 residues. With 5 bases clipped from V and 8 bases from J, the junction kept 3 bases outside the gene matches.

The chain is built from TRBV7-2 and TRBJ1-2, with D maybe TRBD1 (5 bases). Germline CDR1 is SGHTA and CDR2 is FQGNSA. CDR3 size: 13 residues. With 5 bases removed from V and 2 bases from J, the gap between germline ends came to 9 bases. The CDR3 bases are TGTGCCAGCAGCAAGACAGTAAACTATGGCTACACCTTC. This translates into CASSKTVNYGYTF.

This clonotype showed up just a few times. The chain recombines TRBV6-2 or TRBV6-3 with TRBJ2-5, with 8 nucleotides matching TRBD2. CDR1 MNHEY and CDR2 SVGEGT come from the germline V gene. Trimming cost V 4 bases and J 0 bases; bases outside gene matches: 7. The CDR3 has 16 residues. The CDR3 loop reads CASSSLRRGDQETQYF. The DNA for the CDR3 is TGTGCCAGCAGTTCTCTGCGGCGGGGGGACCAAGAGACCCAGTACTTC.

The chain has TRBV5-1 and TRBJ2-3; D gene ambiguous. The CDR3 spans 16 residues. Germline V gene lookup returns CDR1 SGHRS and CDR2 YFSETQ. With 0 bases removed from V and 2 bases from J, the gap between germline ends came to 13 bases. CDR3 residues: CASSLASHGVTDTQYF. Written as DNA, the CDR3 is TGCGCCAGCAGCTTGGCGTCTCATGGGGTCACAGATACGCAGTATTTT. The entire variable domain, with the rest obtained from reference TRBV5-1 and TRBJ2-3, is as follows: KAGVTQTPRYLIKTRGQQVTLSCSPISGHRSVSWYQQTPGQGLQFLFEYFSETQRNKGNFPGRFSGRQFSNSRSEMNVSTLELGDSALYLCASSLASHGVTDTQYFGPGTRLTVL.

The J gene is TRBJ2-7, the V gene TRBV25-1; 7 bases agree with TRBD1. The CDR3 is made up of 15 amino acids. Germline lookup yields CDR1 MGHDK and CDR2 SYGVNS. The V and J ends lost 6 bases and 2 bases, in that order; junction bases with no gene match: 10. The CDR3 sequence is CASSANRDRTYEQYF. The CDR3 DNA reads TGTGCCAGCAGCGCGAACCGGGACAGAACCTACGAGCAGTACTTC.

The chain carries TRBV20-1 and TRBJ1-6; no clear D gene. Germline V gene lookup returns CDR1 DFQATT and CDR2 SNEGSKA (reference sequence). V lost 6 bases and J 8 bases, leaving 17 bases between the germline ends. CDR3 length: 14 residues. CDR3 amino acids: CSASTQKPHSPLHF. The CDR3 DNA is TGCAGTGCCAGTACCCAGAAACCTCATTCACCCCTCCACTTT.

Note on this clonotype: One junction end disagrees with the germline gene, perhaps due to a read error. This sequence joins TRBV5-1 and TRBJ2-3; the match to TRBD2 covers 9 bases. Per germline, CDR1 SGHRS and CDR2 YFSETQ. The CDR3 has 15 amino acids. Written as DNA, the CDR3 is TGCGTCAGCAGCCATGGACTAGCGCACACAGATACGCAGTATTTT. Translated, it gives CVSSHGLAHTDTQYF.

This CDR3 reads CASSFGGGLDEQFF. Here the CDR3 DNA reads TGTGCCAGCAGCTTTGGGGGGGGGCTGGATGAGCAGTTCTTC. V gene TRBV7-9 combines with J gene TRBJ2-1; possible D gene TRBD2, 7 bases. The germline V gene encodes CDR1 SEHNR and CDR2 FQNEAQ (reference sequence). The CDR3 runs to 14 residues. The V and J ends lost 3 bases and 8 bases respectively, with 14 bases between them.